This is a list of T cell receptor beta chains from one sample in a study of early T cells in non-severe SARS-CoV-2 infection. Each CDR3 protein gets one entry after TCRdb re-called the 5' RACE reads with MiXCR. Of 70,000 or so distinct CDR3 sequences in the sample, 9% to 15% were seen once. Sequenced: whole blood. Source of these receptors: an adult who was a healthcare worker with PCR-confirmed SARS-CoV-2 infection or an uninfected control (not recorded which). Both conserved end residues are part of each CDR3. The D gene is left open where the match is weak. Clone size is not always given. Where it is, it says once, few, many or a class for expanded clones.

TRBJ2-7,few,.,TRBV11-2,TGTGCCAGCAGCTTAGAGGTAGACTACGAGCAGTACTTC,CASSLEVDYEQYF
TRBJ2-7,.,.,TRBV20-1,TGCAGTGCTCCCGCCGGGAGCCTCTCCTACGAGCAGTACTTC,CSAPAGSLSYEQYF
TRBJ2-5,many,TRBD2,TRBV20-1,TGCAGTGCTAGAGCCCCCGGGACTACGCTCCAAGAGACCCAGTACTTC,CSARAPGTTLQETQYF
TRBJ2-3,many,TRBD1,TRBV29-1,TGCAGCGTTGATTCCAGGGGGACAGATACGCAGTATTTT,CSVDSRGTDTQYF
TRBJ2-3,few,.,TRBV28,TGTGCCAGCAGTTTAGGCAGAGCATCTAGCACAGATACGCAGTATTTT,CASSLGRASSTDTQYF
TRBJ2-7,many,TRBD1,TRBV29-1,TGCAGCGTGCTGGGACAGGGGAACGAGCAGTACTTC,CSVLGQGNEQYF
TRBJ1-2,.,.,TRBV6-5,TGTGCCAGCGGCGGGGGGTCGGAGCCCCCGTATGGCTACACCTTC,CASGGGSEPPYGYTF
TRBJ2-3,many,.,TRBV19,TGTGCCAGTAGTGCAGGTGGAACAGATACGCAGTATTTT,CASSAGGTDTQYF
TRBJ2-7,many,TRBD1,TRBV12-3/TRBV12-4,TGTGCCAGCAGTTTAACAGGGGTCGAGCAGTACTTC,CASSLTGVEQYF
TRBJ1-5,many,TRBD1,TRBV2,TGTGCCATAAAAGGGACAGGGGGGAATCAGCCCCAGCATTTT,CAIKGTGGNQPQHF
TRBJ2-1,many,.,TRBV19,TGTGCCAGTAGTAAGCCCCCGGGTCAGGTTCGGAAGCAGTTCTTC,CASSKPPGQVRKQFF
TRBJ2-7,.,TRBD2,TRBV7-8,TGTGCCAGCAGCCCCCGGGACTACTCCTACGAGCAGTACTTC,CASSPRDYSYEQYF
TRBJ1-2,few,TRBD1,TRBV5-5,TGTGCCAGCAGCATCGGGACAGGGGACTATGGCTACACCTTC,CASSIGTGDYGYTF
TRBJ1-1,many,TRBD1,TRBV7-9,TGTGCCAGCAGCCCTGGGACAGGGGGCCGTGAAGCTTTCTTT,CASSPGTGGREAFF
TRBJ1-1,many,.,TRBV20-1,TGCAGGGGAGTATTGAACACTGAAGCTTTCTTT,CRGVLNTEAFF
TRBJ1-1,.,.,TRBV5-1,TGCGCCAGCAGCTTGGCCGAGGCGCGGGGCGAAGCTTTCTTT,CASSLAEARGEAFF
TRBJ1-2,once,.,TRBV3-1,TGTGCCAGCAGCCAAGATCCCGGACAGTACTATGGCTACACCTTC,CASSQDPGQYYGYTF
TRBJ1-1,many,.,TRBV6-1,TGTGCCAGCAGTGAAGCGCGCAGCTTAAACACTGAAGCTTTCTTT,CASSEARSLNTEAFF
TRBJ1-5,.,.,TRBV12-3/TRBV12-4,TGTGCCAGCAGACAGACAGGTAGCAATCAGCCCCAGCATTTT,CASRQTGSNQPQHF
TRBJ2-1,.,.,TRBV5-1,TGCGCCAGCAGCATGGGGTCCTACAATGAGCAGTTCTTC,CASSMGSYNEQFF
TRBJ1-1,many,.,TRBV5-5,TGTGCCAGCAGTACGGACTTAAACGTGAACACTGAAGCTTTCTTT,CASSTDLNVNTEAFF
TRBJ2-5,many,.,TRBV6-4,TGTGCCAGCAGTGAGGGCCGGGGAGAGACCCAGTACTTC,CASSEGRGETQYF
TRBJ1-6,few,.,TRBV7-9,TGTGCCAGCAGTTACGCGGAGGGGGATTCACCCCTCCACTTT,CASSYAEGDSPLHF
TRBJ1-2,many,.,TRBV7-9,TGTGCCAGCAGCTTAGACGGGGAGCCCACTGGAGGCTACACCTTC,CASSLDGEPTGGYTF